The rows below give T cell receptor beta chains drawn from one sample of a study of blood T cell repertoires in COVID-19. The repertoire was sequenced with immunoSEQ multiplex PCR; TCRdb's copy has only in-frame clones and lacks some. The table lists around 81,000 clones, approximately 91% of them singletons. The sequenced sample was peripheral blood. These TCRs come from a man in his 70s with acute or convalescent COVID-19. CDR3s include the opening cysteine and the closing phenylalanine or tryptophan. Fields, in order: J gene, D gene, clone size, V gene, CDR3 protein, CDR3 DNA. A D gene is named only where the DNA matches it firmly. Not all rows give a size; the values are once, few, many and, for expanded clones, a class.

TRBJ1-5,TRBD1,once,TRBV2,CASRPGPAGGSQPQHF,TGTGCCAGCAGGCCGGGTCCGGCAGGGGGCTCTCAGCCCCAGCATTTT
TRBJ2-2,-,-,TRBV7-3,CASSLNAPGGNTGELFF,TGTGCCAGCAGCTTAAACGCGCCCGGGGGGAACACCGGGGAGCTGTTTTTT
TRBJ1-1,-,-,TRBV5-4,CASSNREWSTEAFF,TGTGCCAGCAGCAACAGGGAATGGAGCACTGAAGCTTTCTTT
TRBJ2-1,-,-,TRBV7-3,CASSSAPTLTSYNEQFF,TGTGCCAGCAGCTCCGCCCCAACCCTAACCTCCTACAATGAGCAGTTCTTC
TRBJ1-5,TRBD1,-,TRBV9,CASSPPGQSWSNQPQHF,TGTGCCAGCAGCCCCCCGGGACAGAGTTGGAGCAATCAGCCCCAGCATTTT
TRBJ1-1,-,-,TRBV18,CASSPLGGYGTEAFF,TGTGCCAGCTCACCCCTTGGGGGGTACGGCACTGAAGCTTTCTTT
TRBJ1-1,-,few,TRBV11-1,CASSRGPESGAFF,TGTGCCAGCAGTAGAGGGCCTGAGAGTGGAGCTTTCTTT
TRBJ2-7,TRBD1,few,TRBV7-8,CASSFVRTGIDEQYF,TGTGCCAGCAGCTTCGTCCGGACAGGGATCGACGAGCAGTACTTC
TRBJ1-1,-,-,TRBV6-6,CASSSGTLRTEAFF,TGTGCCAGCAGCTCAGGGACTCTGCGCACTGAAGCTTTCTTT
TRBJ2-1,TRBD2,few,TRBV9,CASSVTPSGGNNEQFF,TGTGCCAGCAGCGTAACCCCCAGCGGGGGAAACAATGAGCAGTTCTTC
TRBJ2-3,TRBD2,-,TRBV27,CASSLSGGGPISTDTQYF,TGTGCCAGCAGTTTGAGTGGCGGGGGGCCTATAAGCACAGATACGCAGTATTTT
TRBJ1-2,TRBD1,-,TRBV7-2,CASSLSQGNYGYTF,TGTGCCAGCAGCTTATCACAGGGGAACTATGGCTACACCTTC
TRBJ2-7,TRBD2,-,TRBV28,CASSPGGSYEQYF,TGTGCCAGCAGTCCGGGGGGTTCCTACGAGCAGTACTTC
TRBJ2-1,TRBD2,-,TRBV28,CASTGTRRMYNEQFF,TGTGCCAGCACGGGGACTAGAAGAATGTACAATGAGCAGTTCTTC
TRBJ1-1,-,-,TRBV5-5,CASSWGRGPGAENTEAFF,TGTGCCAGCAGCTGGGGGAGGGGACCAGGGGCTGAAAACACTGAAGCTTTCTTT
TRBJ1-6,-,-,TRBV3-1/TRBV3-2,CASSPPRTSPSPLHF,TGTGCCAGCAGCCCGCCCAGGACTTCTCCTTCACCCCTCCACTTT
TRBJ2-5,-,-,TRBV14,CASSQISSGVETQYF,TGTGCCAGCAGCCAAATCTCCTCAGGGGTCGAGACCCAGTACTTC
TRBJ1-6,-,-,TRBV3-1/TRBV3-2,CASSRGSVNSPLHF,TGTGCCAGCAGCCGAGGTTCCGTCAATTCACCCCTCCACTTT
TRBJ1-5,-,-,TRBV10-3,CAISESKGNQPQHF,TGTGCCATCAGTGAGTCGAAGGGGAATCAGCCCCAGCATTTT
TRBJ1-4,-,once,TRBV5-8,CASSLRNEKLFF,TGTGCCAGCTCCCTTCGGAATGAAAAACTGTTTTTT
TRBJ2-1,TRBD2,-,TRBV27,CASRGLAGGPHNEQFF,TGTGCCAGCAGGGGACTAGCGGGAGGGCCCCACAATGAGCAGTTCTTC
TRBJ1-4,TRBD1,-,TRBV4-1,CASSQRTSGQMGEKLFF,TGCGCCAGCAGCCAACGAACCTCGGGACAGATGGGTGAAAAACTGTTTTTT
TRBJ2-2,-,-,TRBV5-1,CASSLYGLNTGELFF,TGCGCCAGCAGCTTATACGGACTTAACACCGGGGAGCTGTTTTTT
TRBJ2-7,TRBD1,-,TRBV5-8,CASSYQDRGGYEQYF,TGTGCCAGCAGCTACCAGGACAGGGGCGGCTACGAGCAGTACTTC
TRBJ1-2,-,-,TRBV6-1,CASSEALGHRAYGYTF,TGTGCCAGCAGTGAAGCTCTGGGCCACAGGGCCTATGGCTACACCTTC
TRBJ2-3,TRBD2,-,TRBV4-3,CASSPGLAGVDTQYF,TGCGCCAGCAGCCCCGGACTAGCGGGAGTAGATACGCAGTATTTT
TRBJ2-5,-,-,TRBV18,CASSRSDFPTGETQYF,TGTGCCAGCTCACGGTCTGACTTTCCGACGGGAGAGACCCAGTACTTC
TRBJ2-7,TRBD1,-,TRBV12-3/TRBV12-4,CASSQGARYEQYF,TGTGCCAGCAGCCAGGGGGCGAGATACGAGCAGTACTTC
TRBJ2-3,TRBD2,-,TRBV11-2,CASSPLAGGTDTQYF,TGTGCCAGCAGCCCACTAGCGGGGGGAACAGATACGCAGTATTTT
TRBJ1-5,TRBD1,-,TRBV19,CASSTGTVRQPQHF,TGTGCCAGTAGCACCGGGACAGTCCGTCAGCCCCAGCATTTT
TRBJ1-4,-,-,TRBV5-1,CASSVDIATNEKLFF,TGCGCCAGCAGCGTTGACATTGCAACTAATGAAAAACTGTTTTTT
TRBJ1-4,-,-,TRBV2,CASSSQGTNEKLFF,TGTGCCAGCAGTTCACAGGGAACTAATGAAAAACTGTTTTTT
TRBJ1-5,-,-,TRBV6-6,CASSTPNQPQHF,TGTGCCAGCAGTACACCTAATCAGCCCCAGCATTTT
TRBJ2-7,-,-,TRBV6-2/TRBV6-3,CASSYSIGTSYEQYF,TGTGCCAGCAGTTACTCGATTGGGACATCCTACGAGCAGTACTTC
TRBJ2-1,TRBD2,-,TRBV18,CASSPQRTSFDEQFF,TGTGCCAGCTCACCACAGCGGACTAGCTTCGATGAGCAGTTCTTC
TRBJ2-1,TRBD2,-,TRBV5-4,CASSLALGTSVSSYNEQFF,TGTGCCAGCAGCTTGGCTTTGGGGACTAGCGTTAGCTCCTACAATGAGCAGTTCTTC
TRBJ1-6,TRBD1,few,TRBV6-5,CASTLTGNNSPLHF,TGTGCCAGCACTCTGACAGGGAATAATTCACCCCTCCACTTT
TRBJ2-1,TRBD2,-,TRBV29-1,CSVETGLAGSYNEQFF,TGCAGCGTCGAAACGGGACTAGCGGGGTCCTACAATGAGCAGTTCTTC
TRBJ2-7,TRBD1,once,TRBV4-1,CASSQGPGTGTEYF,TGCGCCAGCAGCCAAGGACCCGGGACAGGGACGGAGTACTTC
TRBJ2-3,-,-,TRBV9,CASSPITDTQYF,TGTGCCAGCAGCCCTATCACAGATACGCAGTATTTT
TRBJ2-3,-,-,TRBV3-1/TRBV3-2,CASSKWDTQPTDTQYF,TGTGCCAGCAGCAAGTGGGACACCCAACCCACAGATACGCAGTATTTT
TRBJ2-1,-,once,TRBV5-5,CASSRTGGEWIFSDEQFF,TGTGCCAGCAGCCGGACAGGAGGGGAATGGATATTTAGCGATGAGCAGTTCTTC
TRBJ1-2,-,-,TRBV28,CASITQGQYGYTF,TGTGCCAGCATTACCCAGGGGCAGTATGGCTACACCTTC
TRBJ1-4,-,-,TRBV3-1/TRBV3-2,CASSQDRRRANEKLFF,TGTGCCAGCAGCCAAGACAGGCGCCGAGCTAATGAAAAACTGTTTTTT
TRBJ2-1,TRBD2,once,TRBV11-2,CASALGASGSYEQFF,TGTGCCAGCGCTCTCGGGGCTAGCGGCAGCTATGAGCAGTTCTTC
TRBJ2-7,TRBD2,-,TRBV20-1,CSASPLTSGIYEQYF,TGCAGTGCTAGTCCTTTGACTAGCGGGATCTACGAGCAGTACTTC
TRBJ2-2,TRBD1,-,TRBV3-1/TRBV3-2,CASRQGANTGELFF,TGTGCCAGCAGACAGGGGGCGAACACCGGGGAGCTGTTTTTT
TRBJ1-1,-,-,TRBV27,CASSFGLGNTEAFF,TGTGCCAGCAGTTTCGGGTTAGGAAACACTGAAGCTTTCTTT
TRBJ1-1,-,-,TRBV4-2,CASSQDTGEAFF,TGTGCCAGCAGCCAAGACACAGGGGAAGCTTTCTTT
TRBJ2-3,-,-,TRBV4-3,CASSLQEPGADTQYF,TGCGCCAGCAGCCTTCAGGAGCCCGGGGCAGATACGCAGTATTTT
TRBJ1-5,-,-,TRBV6-2/TRBV6-3,CASTPAYPLLINQPQHF,TGTGCCAGCACCCCAGCGTATCCTCTGCTAATCAATCAGCCCCAGCATTTT